The TCR beta chain described here comes from a study of identical twins. This clonotype came up many times. Antigen: not known. Unique molecular identifiers were in the cDNA, with template-switch universal primer binding. MiXCR was run by TCRdb on the 5' RACE reads, yielding one entry per CDR3 protein. This sample has some 240,000 distinct CDR3 sequences, with about 10% found just once. All donors comprised healthy Caucasians. With 7 bases clipped from V and 1 base from J, the junction kept 2 bases outside the gene matches. The CDR3 is 13 amino acids. Study conclusions and caveats: Shared out-of-frame alpha sequences (those common to twins) showed excess low generation probability. Abundant cord blood beta clonotypes carried fewer insertions; memory repertoires showed none.

The material sequenced was memory T cells sorted from blood. This chain connects TRBV12-3 or TRBV12-4 to TRBJ1-2; 8 nucleotides align to TRBD1. This TCR derives from a man aged 45-60 years in good health. CDR3 sequence reads: CASTTGDNYGYTF. CDR3 DNA sequence: TGTGCCAGCACGACAGGGGATAACTATGGCTACACCTTC.